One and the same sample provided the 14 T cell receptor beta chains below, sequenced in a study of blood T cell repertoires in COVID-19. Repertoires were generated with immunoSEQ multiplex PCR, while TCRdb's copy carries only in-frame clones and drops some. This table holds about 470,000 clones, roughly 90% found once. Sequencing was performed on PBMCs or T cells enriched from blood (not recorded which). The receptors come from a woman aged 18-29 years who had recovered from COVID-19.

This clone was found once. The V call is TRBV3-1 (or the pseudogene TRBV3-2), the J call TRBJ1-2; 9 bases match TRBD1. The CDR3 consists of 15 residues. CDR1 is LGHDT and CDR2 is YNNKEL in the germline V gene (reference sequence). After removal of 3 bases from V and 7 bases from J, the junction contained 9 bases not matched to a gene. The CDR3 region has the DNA TGTGCCAGCAGCCATCAAAGGGACAGGGTCGGTGGCTACACCTTC. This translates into CASSHQRDRVGGYTF.

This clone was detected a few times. This CDR3 is CASGRVNSGANVLTF. The CDR3 bases are TGTGCCAGCGGGCGGGTGAACTCTGGGGCCAACGTCCTGACTTTC. V is TRBV6-5 and J is TRBJ2-6; a weak D match, TRBD2 (5 bases). Germline V CDR1 and CDR2: MNHEY, SVGAGI. The CDR3 is 15 amino acids. Trimming stripped 8 bases from V and 0 bases from J, with 11 bases between.

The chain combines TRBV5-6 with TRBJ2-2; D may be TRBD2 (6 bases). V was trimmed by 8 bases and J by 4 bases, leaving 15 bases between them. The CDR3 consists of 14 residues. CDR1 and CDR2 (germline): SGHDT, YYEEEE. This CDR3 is CASGSGVLTGELFF. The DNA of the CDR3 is TGTGCCAGTGGGTCGGGAGTACTCACCGGGGAGCTGTTTTTT.

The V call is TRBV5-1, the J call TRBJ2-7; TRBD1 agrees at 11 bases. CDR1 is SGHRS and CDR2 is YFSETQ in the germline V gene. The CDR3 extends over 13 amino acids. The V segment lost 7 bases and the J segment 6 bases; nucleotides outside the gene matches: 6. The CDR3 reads CASGEDRGREQYF. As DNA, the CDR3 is TGCGCCAGCGGGGAGGACAGGGGGCGCGAGCAGTACTTC.

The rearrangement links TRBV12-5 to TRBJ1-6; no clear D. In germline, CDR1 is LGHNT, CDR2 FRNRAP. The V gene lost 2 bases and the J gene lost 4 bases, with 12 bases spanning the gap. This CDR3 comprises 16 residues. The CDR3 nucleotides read TGTGCTAGTGGTTTGTTCTCCAACCGGTATAATTCACCCCTCCACTTT. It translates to CASGLFSNRYNSPLHF.

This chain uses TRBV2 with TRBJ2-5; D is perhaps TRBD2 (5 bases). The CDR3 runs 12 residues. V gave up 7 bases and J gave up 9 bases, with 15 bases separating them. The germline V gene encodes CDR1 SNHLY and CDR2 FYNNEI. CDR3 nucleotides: TGTGCCAGCACGGGATACCTAGGATCCCAGTACTTC. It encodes CASTGYLGSQYF.

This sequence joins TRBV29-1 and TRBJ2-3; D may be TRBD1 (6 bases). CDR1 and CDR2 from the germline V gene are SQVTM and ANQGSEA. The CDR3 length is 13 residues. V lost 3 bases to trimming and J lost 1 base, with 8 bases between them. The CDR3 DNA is TGCAGCGTTGAGAACAGGGGCACAGATACGCAGTATTTT. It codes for CSVENRGTDTQYF.

CDR3 sequence: CASSNEADPSKKGEAFF. The CDR3, as DNA: TGTGCCAGCAGCAACGAAGCCGATCCTAGCAAAAAGGGGGAAGCGTTCTTC. The rearrangement uses TRBV6-2 or TRBV6-3 and TRBJ2-1; D possibly corresponds to TRBD1 (6 bases). Germline assignment: CDR1 MNHEY and CDR2 SVGEGT. The ends were cut back, 6 bases at V and 15 bases at J, with 33 bases in the middle. CDR3 length: 17 residues.

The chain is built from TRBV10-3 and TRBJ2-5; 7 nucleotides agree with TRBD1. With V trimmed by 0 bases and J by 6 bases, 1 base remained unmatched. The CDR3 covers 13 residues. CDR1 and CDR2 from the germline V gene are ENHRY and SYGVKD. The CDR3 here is CAISESDRKTQYF. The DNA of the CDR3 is TGTGCCATCAGTGAGTCGGACAGGAAGACCCAGTACTTC.

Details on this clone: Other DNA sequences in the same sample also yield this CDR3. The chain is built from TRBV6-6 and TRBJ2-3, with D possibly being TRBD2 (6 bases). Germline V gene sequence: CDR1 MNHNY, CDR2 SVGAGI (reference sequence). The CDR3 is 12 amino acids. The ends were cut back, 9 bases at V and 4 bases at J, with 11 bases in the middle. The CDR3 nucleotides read TGTGCCAGTAGCCCGGGGGCAGATACGCAGTATTTT. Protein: CASSPGADTQYF.

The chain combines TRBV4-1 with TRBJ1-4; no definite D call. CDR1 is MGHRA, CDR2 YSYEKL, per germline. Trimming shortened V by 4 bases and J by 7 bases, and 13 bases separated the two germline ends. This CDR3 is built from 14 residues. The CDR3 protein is CASSPGDRREKLFF. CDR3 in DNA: TGCGCCAGCAGCCCCGGAGATAGGCGTGAAAAACTGTTTTTT.

The CDR3, as DNA: TGCAGCGTCGGACGACAGGGCTATGGCTACACCTTC. This codes for CSVGRQGYGYTF. This chain links TRBV29-1 with TRBJ1-2; 7 bases align to TRBD1. Germline-derived CDR1 and CDR2 are SQVTM and ANQGSEA. V was clipped by 6 bases and J by 4 bases; unmatched bases: 5. The CDR3 sequence is 12 residues long.

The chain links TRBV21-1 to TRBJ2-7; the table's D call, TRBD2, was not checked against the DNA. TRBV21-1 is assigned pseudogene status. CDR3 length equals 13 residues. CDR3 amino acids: CASSKWGGIEQYF. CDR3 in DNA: TGTGCCAGCAGCAAATGGGGAGGGATCGAGCAGTACTTC.

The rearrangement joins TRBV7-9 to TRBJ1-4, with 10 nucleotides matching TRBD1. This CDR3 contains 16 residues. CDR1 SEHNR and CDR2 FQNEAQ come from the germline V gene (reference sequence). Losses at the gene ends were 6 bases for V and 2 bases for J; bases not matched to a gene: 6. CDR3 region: CASRVGQGSTNEKLFF. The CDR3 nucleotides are TGTGCCAGCAGGGTGGGACAGGGGAGCACTAATGAAAAACTGTTTTTT.